This T cell receptor (beta chain) was recovered during a study of Ad26.COV2.S vaccination and SARS-CoV-2 variants. About this clone itself: Its specificity is not known.

Study-wide findings and caveats: Spike-specific CD8+ and CD4+ T cell responses reportedly showed substantial breadth after vaccination. Spike-specific TCR breadth in vaccine recipients exceeded that seen in placebo recipients. The analyses of TCR breadth and depth may have understated the size of total T cell responses.

Germline CDR1 reads MDHEN; CDR2 reads SYDVKM. Trimming cost V 7 bases and J 0 bases, with 9 bases left between them. The CDR3 loop spans 14 amino acids. The treatment is: roughly 19 received Ad26.COV2.S at low or high dose, single or two shots; 5 received placebo; per-sample allocation not given. Material that was analyzed had been drawn on day 63 after the first vaccine or placebo injection. Vaccination employed an Ad26 vector expressing the Wuhan-strain SARS-CoV-2 spike. Repertoires were generated with immunoSEQ multiplex PCR, while TCRdb's copy carries only in-frame clones and drops some. The data hold roughly 350,000 clones, with 80% to 90% observed a single time.

This sequence was found in a person between 18 and 60 years old who received the Ad26.COV2.S COVID-19 vaccine or a placebo. Sample: peripheral blood, taken in a trial of Ad26.COV2.S vaccine versus placebo. The chain uses TRBV28 and TRBJ2-2; a weak D match, TRBD1 (5 bases). CDR3 region: CASIKGANTGELFF. CDR3 coding DNA: TGTGCCAGCATCAAAGGGGCGAACACCGGGGAGCTGTTTTTT.